This TCR beta chain appears in the sequencing data of a study of CD8+ T cells in alopecia areata. Study-level information: Tofacitinib lasted 6 to 18 months, then 6 months off drug. Study outcomes and limitations: Scalp clonality and expanded CD8+ clones among the top 100 showed significant decreases with tofacitinib.

Remarks on this clone: Its antigen is not known.

As the sequencing template, cDNA was produced by extracting RNA and reverse transcribing it. Libraries were prepared by immunoSEQ multiplex PCR; TCRdb keeps only in-frame clonotypes and omits some of them. The table includes about 190,000 clones, 60% detected once. As to treatment: oral pan-JAK inhibitor, 5-10 mg twice daily. The TCR comes from a human donor with alopecia areata. The material was CD4+ T cells sorted from blood, obtained at week 4, from a patient treated with tofacitinib.

CDR3 DNA sequence: TGTGCCAGCAGCCCGTTGGACAGACCTAACTATGGCTACACCTTC. Protein sequence: CASSPLDRPNYGYTF. The chain carries TRBV2 and TRBJ1-2; possibly TRBD1 for D (6 bases). Trimming pared 6 bases from V and 0 bases from J, leaving 14 bases between. The CDR3 contains 15 residues. Germline CDR1 SNHLY, CDR2 FYNNEI.